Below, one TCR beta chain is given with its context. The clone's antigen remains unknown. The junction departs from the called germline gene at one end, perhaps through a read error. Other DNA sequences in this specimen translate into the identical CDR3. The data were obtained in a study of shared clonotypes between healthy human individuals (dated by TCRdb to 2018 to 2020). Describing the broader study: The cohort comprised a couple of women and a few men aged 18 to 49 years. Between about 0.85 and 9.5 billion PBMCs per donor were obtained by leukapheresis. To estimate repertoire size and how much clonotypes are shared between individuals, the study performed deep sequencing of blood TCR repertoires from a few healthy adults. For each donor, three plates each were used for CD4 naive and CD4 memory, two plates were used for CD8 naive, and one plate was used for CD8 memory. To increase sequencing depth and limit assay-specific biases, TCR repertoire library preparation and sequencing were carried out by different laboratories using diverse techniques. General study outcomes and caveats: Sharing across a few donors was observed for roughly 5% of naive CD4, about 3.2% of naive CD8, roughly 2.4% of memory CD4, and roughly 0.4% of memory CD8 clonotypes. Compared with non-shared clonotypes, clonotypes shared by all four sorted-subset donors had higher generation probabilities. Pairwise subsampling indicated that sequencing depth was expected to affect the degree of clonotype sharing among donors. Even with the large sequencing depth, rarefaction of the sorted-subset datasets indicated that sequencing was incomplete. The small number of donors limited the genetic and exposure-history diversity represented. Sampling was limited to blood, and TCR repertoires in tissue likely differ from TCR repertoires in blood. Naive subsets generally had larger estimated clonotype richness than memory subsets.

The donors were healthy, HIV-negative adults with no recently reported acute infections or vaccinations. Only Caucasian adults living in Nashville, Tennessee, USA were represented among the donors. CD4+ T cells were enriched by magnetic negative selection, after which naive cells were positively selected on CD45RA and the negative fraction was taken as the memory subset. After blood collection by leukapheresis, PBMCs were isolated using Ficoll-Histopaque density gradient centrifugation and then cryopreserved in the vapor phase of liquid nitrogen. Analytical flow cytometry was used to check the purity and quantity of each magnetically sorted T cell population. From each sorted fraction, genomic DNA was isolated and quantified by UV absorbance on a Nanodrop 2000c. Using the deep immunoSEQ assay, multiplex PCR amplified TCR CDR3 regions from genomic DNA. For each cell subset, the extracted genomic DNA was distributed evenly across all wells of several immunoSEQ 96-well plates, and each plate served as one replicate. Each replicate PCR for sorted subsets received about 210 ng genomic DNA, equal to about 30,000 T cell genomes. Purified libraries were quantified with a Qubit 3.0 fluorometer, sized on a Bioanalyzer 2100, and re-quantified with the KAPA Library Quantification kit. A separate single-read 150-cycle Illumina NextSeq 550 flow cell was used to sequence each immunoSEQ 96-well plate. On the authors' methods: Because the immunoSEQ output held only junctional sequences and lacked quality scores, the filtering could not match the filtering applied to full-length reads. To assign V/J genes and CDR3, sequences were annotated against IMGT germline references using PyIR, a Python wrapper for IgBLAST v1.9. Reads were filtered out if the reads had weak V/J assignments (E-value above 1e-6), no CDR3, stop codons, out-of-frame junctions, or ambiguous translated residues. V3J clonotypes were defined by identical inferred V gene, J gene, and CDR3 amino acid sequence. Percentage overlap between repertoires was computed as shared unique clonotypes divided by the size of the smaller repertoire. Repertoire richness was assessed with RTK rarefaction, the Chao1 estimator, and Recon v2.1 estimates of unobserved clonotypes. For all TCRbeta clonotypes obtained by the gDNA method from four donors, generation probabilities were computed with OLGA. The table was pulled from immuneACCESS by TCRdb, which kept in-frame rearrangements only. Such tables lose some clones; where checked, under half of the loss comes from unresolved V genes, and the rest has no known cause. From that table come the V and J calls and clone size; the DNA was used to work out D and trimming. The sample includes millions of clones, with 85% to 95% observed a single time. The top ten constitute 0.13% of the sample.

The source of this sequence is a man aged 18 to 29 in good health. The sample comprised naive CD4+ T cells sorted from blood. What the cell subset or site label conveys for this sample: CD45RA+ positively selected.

Here is the DNA: TGTGCTAGCAGCCCAAGTGGCGGAACAGATACGCAGTATTTT. The resulting protein is CASSPSGGTDTQYF. The rearrangement combines TRBV7-7 with TRBJ2-3; there is no confident call for the D gene. The germline V gene encodes CDR1 SSHAT and CDR2 FNYEAQ (reference sequence). The CDR3 has 14 amino acids, counting the end cysteine and phenylalanine. Of the read, only the CDR3 DNA is kept; its 42 bases are in frame from base 1.